These 20 T cell receptor beta chains were all obtained from the same sample, sequenced in a study of cytomegalovirus exposure and HLA in healthy donors. PCR amplification relied on 60 Vbeta primers (plus 13 Jbeta primers). Clones were sequenced by immunoSEQ multiplex PCR, and TCRdb holds only the in-frame ones, with some missing. The data hold hundreds of thousands of clones, with about 83% observed a single time. Sequenced sample: PBMCs. The source of these receptors is a girl aged 5 to 17 in good health and CMV-seronegative.

The V gene is TRBV29-1, the J gene TRBJ2-7; weak D call: TRBD2 (6 bases). The length of the CDR3 is 13 residues. V was shortened by 5 bases and J by 6 bases, with 17 bases between the two germline ends. Germline V gives CDR1 SQVTM, CDR2 ANQGSEA. CDR3 residues: CSVRDGGVSEQYF. Written as DNA, the CDR3 is TGCAGCGTTAGGGACGGCGGGGTGAGCGAGCAGTACTTC.

The V call is TRBV19, the J call TRBJ2-1; 11 bases agree with TRBD2. Trimming at V came to 2 bases and at J to 7 bases, leaving 7 bases not matched to a gene. Germline values: CDR1 LNHDA, CDR2 SQIVND (reference sequence). The CDR3 length is 16 residues. DNA of the CDR3: TGTGCCAGTAGTATACTAGCGGGAGGCTTAAGAAATGAGCAGTTCTTC. It translates to CASSILAGGLRNEQFF.

V and J are TRBV19 and TRBJ2-1, with D maybe TRBD2 (6 bases). Germline V CDR1 and CDR2: LNHDA, SQIVND (reference sequence). There are 16 residues in the CDR3. V lost 8 bases to trimming and J lost 2 bases, with 19 bases between them. The CDR3 bases are TGTGCCAGTGATGATCAACGGGGGAGCGCCTACAATGAGCAGTTCTTC. Its translation: CASDDQRGSAYNEQFF.

This chain uses TRBV27 with TRBJ2-7, with 9 nucleotides matching TRBD1. The CDR3 runs to 15 residues. V lost 2 bases, J lost 2 bases, and 4 bases stayed unmatched. Germline values: CDR1 MNHEY, CDR2 SMNVEV (reference sequence). CDR3 in DNA: TGTGCCAGCAGTTTAACCGGGACAGGGCCCTACGAGCAGTACTTC. This translates into CASSLTGTGPYEQYF.

This clone was seen just once. The conserved phenylalanine or tryptophan normally closing the CDR3 is absent here, so this likely arose from a read error. The DNA is omitted, as the CDR3 cannot be located on it reliably, and the CDR3 follows TCRdb's listing. The rearrangement links TRBV4-2 to TRBJ2-3; the table's D call, TRBD2, has no DNA check behind it. Germline values: CDR1 LGHNA, CDR2 YNFKEQ. The CDR3 has 14 residues if both end residues are counted. CDR3 region: CASSQGGGVIAGVY.

The chain couples TRBV28 to TRBJ2-1; 7 bases align to TRBD1. With 6 bases clipped from V and 10 bases from J, the junction kept 9 bases outside the gene matches. Per germline, CDR1 MDHEN and CDR2 SYDVKM. CDR3 length: 13 residues. The CDR3 DNA reads as TGTGCCAGCAGGCCGACAGGGCTAAGCGAGCAGTTCTTC. It codes for CASRPTGLSEQFF.

The chain uses TRBV28 and TRBJ2-7; TRBD2 agrees at 12 bases. The V gene's germline CDR1 is MDHEN and CDR2 SYDVKM. This CDR3 is 14 amino acids long. The V gene end was trimmed by 5 bases and the J gene end by 7 bases; junction bases not matched to a gene: 6. DNA of the CDR3: TGTGCCAGCAGTACTAGCGGGAGGACAGAAGAGCAGTACTTC. This gives the protein CASSTSGRTEEQYF.

The chain couples TRBV7-3 to TRBJ2-1, with 9 bases identical to TRBD2. The CDR3 length is 15 residues. The V gene's germline CDR1 is SGHTA and CDR2 FQGTGA. With V trimmed by 2 bases and J by 7 bases, 6 bases remained unmatched. The CDR3 spells CASSLGLAGLNEQFF. In DNA form, the CDR3 reads TGTGCCAGCAGCTTAGGCCTAGCGGGGCTTAATGAGCAGTTCTTC.

The V call is TRBV6-5, the J call TRBJ2-1, with 9 positions matching TRBD2. The germline CDR1 and CDR2 sequences are MNHEY and SVGAGI. Trimming at V came to 5 bases and at J to 9 bases, leaving 8 bases not matched to a gene. The CDR3 contains 14 residues. The CDR3 region is CASSRKREVGEQFF. The CDR3 DNA follows: TGTGCCAGCAGTAGGAAGCGGGAGGTAGGTGAGCAGTTCTTC.

The chain has TRBV28 and TRBJ2-1, with 7 bases aligning to TRBD2. CDR3 length equals 21 residues. The trim removed 4 bases at V and 0 bases at J, leaving 21 bases unmatched. Germline V CDR1 and CDR2: MDHEN, SYDVKM. CDR3 coding DNA: TGTGCCAGCAGTTCCGCTCGACGACAATATGAGCGGGGAAGCTCCTACAATGAGCAGTTCTTC. It encodes CASSSARRQYERGSSYNEQFF.

J is TRBJ2-1 and V is TRBV10-3, with 7 positions matching TRBD2. The CDR3 loop spans 16 amino acids. Trimming removed 0 bases from V and 6 bases from J; junction bases left unmatched: 8. Germline V gene lookup returns CDR1 ENHRY and CDR2 SYGVKD. CDR3 coding DNA: TGTGCCATCAGTGAGTCCCCCGGACTAGAGGGCAATGAGCAGTTCTTC. It is translated as CAISESPGLEGNEQFF.

The CDR3 bases are TGTGCCAGCAGCTCCCGGGTAACTAGCGGAAGCTCCTACAATGAGCAGTTCTTC. Translating it yields CASSSRVTSGSSYNEQFF. The rearrangement joins TRBV7-8 to TRBJ2-1; 8 nucleotides line up with TRBD2. With V trimmed by 4 bases and J by 0 bases, 11 bases remained unmatched. Germline lookup yields CDR1 SGHVS and CDR2 FQNEAQ. CDR3 length equals 18 residues.

The rearrangement uses TRBV19 and TRBJ2-5; perhaps TRBD1 as D (6 bases). The germline V gene encodes CDR1 LNHDA and CDR2 SQIVND (reference sequence). The CDR3 extends over 15 amino acids. V shed 4 bases and J shed 2 bases, with 14 bases lying between them. DNA for the CDR3: TGTGCCAGTAGTACATACCGGGACATTCAAGAGACCCAGTACTTC. It is translated as CASSTYRDIQETQYF.

This chain uses TRBV4-1 with TRBJ2-5; TRBD2 agrees at 9 bases. V trimming: 0 bases; J trimming: 2 bases; junction bases outside the gene matches: 4. Germline values: CDR1 MGHRA, CDR2 YSYEKL. This CDR3 comprises 16 residues. The CDR3 region has the DNA TGCGCCAGCAGCCAAGACCGCACTAGCGGGCAAGAGACCCAGTACTTC. Protein: CASSQDRTSGQETQYF.

CDR3 coding DNA: TGCAGCGTTGACGTCCGGGAAGGACGTGGCTACACCTTC. Its translation is CSVDVREGRGYTF. V is TRBV29-1 and J is TRBJ1-2; the D is unclear. V lost 3 bases, J lost 7 bases, and 15 bases lay in between. Germline lookup yields CDR1 SQVTM and CDR2 ANQGSEA. The CDR3 has 13 residues.

In this sample, this clone turned up once. This CDR3 is also generated by other DNA sequences in the sample. The chain uses TRBV6-1 and TRBJ1-1; D is undetermined. This CDR3 is 14 amino acids long. CDR1 and CDR2 from the germline V gene are MNHNS and SASEGT. V lost 3 bases to trimming and J lost 1 base, with 9 bases between them. Here the CDR3 reads CASSEAGGNTEAFF. CDR3 in DNA: TGTGCCAGCAGTGAGGCAGGAGGGAACACTGAAGCTTTCTTT.

The genes are TRBV6-5 and TRBJ2-7, with 7 bases that match TRBD1. The germline V gene has CDR1 MNHEY and CDR2 SVGAGI. The CDR3 covers 14 residues. The V and J ends lost 4 bases and 3 bases, in that order; junction bases with no gene match: 6. The CDR3 coding sequence is TGTGCCAGCAGTTTCTTGACAGGGAGCTACGAGCAGTACTTC. Its translation is CASSFLTGSYEQYF.

This sequence joins TRBV28 and TRBJ1-6; TRBD1 agrees at 8 bases. V dropped 7 bases and J dropped 5; count of bases not matched to a gene: 7. From germline, CDR1 is MDHEN and CDR2 SYDVKM. The CDR3 loop spans 15 amino acids. CDR3 region: CASIPGTGNNSPLHF. The DNA of the CDR3 is TGTGCCAGCATCCCCGGGACAGGAAATAATTCACCCCTCCACTTT. Using reference TRBV28 and TRBJ1-6 for the parts outside the CDR3, the full variable domain is DVKVTQSSRYLVKRTGEKVFLECVQDMDHENMFWYRQDPGLGLRLIYFSYDVKMKEKGDIPEGYSVSREKKERFSLILESASTNQTSMYLCASIPGTGNNSPLHFGNGTRLTVT.

This chain joins TRBV5-1 and TRBJ2-7; possibly TRBD1 for D (5 bases). The CDR3 runs 13 residues. V lost 5 bases and J lost 4, with 13 bases in between. Germline V CDR1 and CDR2: SGHRS, YFSETQ. CDR3 nucleotides: TGCGCCAGCAGTTCGACTGGGGCTTACGAGCAGTACTTC. Translated: CASSSTGAYEQYF.

The rearrangement uses TRBV7-9 and TRBJ2-1, with D possibly being TRBD2 (6 bases). The CDR3 contains 13 residues. The germline CDR1 and CDR2 sequences are SEHNR and FQNEAQ (reference sequence). Trimming took off 0 bases at V and 7 bases at J, with 7 bases between the two ends. The CDR3 here is CASSLAGGNEQFF. Written as DNA, the CDR3 is TGTGCCAGCAGCTTAGCCGGGGGTAATGAGCAGTTCTTC.